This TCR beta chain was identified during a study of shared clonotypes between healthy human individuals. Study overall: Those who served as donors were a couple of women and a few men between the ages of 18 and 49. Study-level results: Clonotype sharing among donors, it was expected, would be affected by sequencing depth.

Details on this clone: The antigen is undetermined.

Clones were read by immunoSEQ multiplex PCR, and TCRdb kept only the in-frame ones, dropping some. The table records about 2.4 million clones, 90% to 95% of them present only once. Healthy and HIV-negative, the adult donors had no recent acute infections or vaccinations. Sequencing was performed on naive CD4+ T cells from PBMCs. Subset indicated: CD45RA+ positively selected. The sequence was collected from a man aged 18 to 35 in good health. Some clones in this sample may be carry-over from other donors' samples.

The CDR3 bases are TGCGCCAGCAGCCGGACAGGGGTTGCTTGGGGCACTGAAGCTTTCTTT. Its translation is CASSRTGVAWGTEAFF. The chain couples TRBV5-1 to TRBJ1-1; TRBD1 matches at 9 bases. The germline V gene has CDR1 SGHRS and CDR2 YFSETQ. The trim removed 4 bases at V and 4 bases at J, leaving 11 bases unmatched. This CDR3 is built from 16 residues.